This entry concerns a single T cell receptor beta chain. In the original analysis: Amplification of reference gene primers was used by the study to estimate nucleated cell counts. TCRdb's copy holds only in-frame clones and misses some; the assay was immunoSEQ multiplex PCR. That table furnishes V, J and clone size, whereas the DNA furnished D and trimming. This sample has 55,000 to 80,000 clones; roughly 89% occur once, and the top ten carry 8% to 10%. Trimming stripped 2 bases from V and 7 bases from J, with 10 bases between. Looked up from germline, CDR1 is SGHRS and CDR2 is YFSETQ. This CDR3 is 13 amino acids long. This sample stems from a study of blood T cell repertoires in COVID-19. Study summary: From the United States, Italy and Spain came samples of acute and convalescent COVID-19. PBMCs, B-cell-depleted T cells, or T cells were the source of the cDNA or gDNA that made up the material.

Sequenced material: peripheral blood. V and J are TRBV5-1 and TRBJ2-1; D remains unclear. The receptor was isolated from a man aged 50 or older with active COVID-19. The CDR3 reads CASSLFSQNEQFF. In DNA form, the CDR3 reads TGCGCCAGCAGCTTATTTAGCCAAAATGAGCAGTTCTTC.